A selection of T cell receptor beta chains follows, all from one sample in a study of T cells in Graves' hyperthyroidism and ophthalmopathy. TCRdb itself ran the multiplex PCR reads through MiXCR, one entry per CDR3 protein. The data show hundreds of thousands of distinct CDR3 sequences, 45% seen once. Sequencing used peripheral blood or thyroid tissue (not recorded which). Source of these receptors: an adult man with Graves' disease, either hyperthyroidism or ophthalmopathy (not recorded which). The CDR3 runs from the conserved cysteine through the conserved F or W. D genes are given only for firm matches. The size of a clone is reported for some rows only, either as once, few or many, or as a class for expanded clones.

j_call	v_call	clone_size	d_call	cdr3_nt	cdr3_aa
TRBJ1-5	TRBV10-3	.	.	TGTGCCATCAATCCGGGGGCAGGTCAGCCCCAGCATTTT	CAINPGAGQPQHF
TRBJ1-3	TRBV9	.	.	TGTGCCAGCAGCGGGTCCCAGAGGGATGGCTACACCATATATTTT	CASSGSQRDGYTIYF
TRBJ1-1	TRBV19	few	TRBD1	TGTGCCAGCGGGACAGAACTAATGAACACTGAAGCTTTCTTT	CASGTELMNTEAFF
TRBJ1-4	TRBV5-1	few	.	TGCGCCAGCAGCTTGGCTCCCCACCCAACTAATGAAAAACTGTTTTTT	CASSLAPHPTNEKLFF
TRBJ2-5	TRBV20-1	medium-sized	.	TGCAGTGCTAGAGAGGCGGGCAGAGGGGAGACCCAGTACTTC	CSAREAGRGETQYF
TRBJ2-6	TRBV6-5	.	TRBD2	TGTGCCAGCACCCGGGGGGCTGGGGCCAACGTCCTGACTTTC	CASTRGAGANVLTF
TRBJ1-6	TRBV10-2	many	.	TGCGCCAGCAGTGAGTCGGGAGGTCGGTCACCCCTCCACTTT	CASSESGGRSPLHF
TRBJ2-7	TRBV29-1	many	.	TGCAGCGTTGCAAGGGACATCTACTACGAGCAGTACTTC	CSVARDIYYEQYF
TRBJ2-7	TRBV2	.	.	TGTGCCAGCAGCGCTCTGGGGAGTCAAACTTACGAGCAGTACTTC	CASSALGSQTYEQYF
TRBJ2-7	TRBV10-3	few	TRBD1	TGTGCCAGCTCGGACAGGTCCTACGAGCAGTACTTC	CASSDRSYEQYF
TRBJ2-2	TRBV29-1	many	.	TGCAGCGTTGTAGGTTCCGGGGAGCTGTTTTTT	CSVVGSGELFF
TRBJ1-5	TRBV7-9	few	.	TGCGCCAGCAGCTTAAGTGCAGGGATCAATCAGCCCCAGCATTTT	CASSLSAGINQPQHF
TRBJ1-2	TRBV7-9	.	.	TGTGCCAGCAGCTTAGGAGGGGCCAGGGTTGATGGCTACACCTTC	CASSLGGARVDGYTF
TRBJ2-7	TRBV10-3	.	.	TGTGCCATCAGTGAGGACGGAGGTTACGAGCAGTACTTC	CAISEDGGYEQYF
TRBJ1-6	TRBV7-8	once	TRBD1	TGTGCCAGCATCCGGGACAGCCATAATTCACCCCTCCACTTT	CASIRDSHNSPLHF
TRBJ1-5	TRBV2	.	.	TGTGCCAGCAGTTTATCGGCCCAGGGAAGCAATCAGCCCCAGCATTTT	CASSLSAQGSNQPQHF
TRBJ2-2	TRBV11-2	few	TRBD2	TGTGCCAGCAGCCCAACTGGGCTAGCGGGAGTTACCGGGGAGCTGTTTTTT	CASSPTGLAGVTGELFF
TRBJ1-1	TRBV6-5	few	.	TGTGCCAGCAGTTACGCAGAGAACACTGAAGCTTTCTTT	CASSYAENTEAFF
TRBJ2-5	TRBV7-8	.	.	TGTGCCAGCAGCCCGATTGTGGAGACCCAGTACTTC	CASSPIVETQYF
TRBJ2-7	TRBV29-1	.	TRBD1	TGCAGCGTTGCAGGGGGCATCTACGAGCAGTACTTC	CSVAGGIYEQYF
TRBJ2-7	TRBV2	.	.	TGTGCCACCCTCTCAAACTACGAGCGGTACTTC	CATLSNYERYF
TRBJ1-1	TRBV29-1	.	TRBD1	TGCAGCTTCCTAGGGACAGGTTCTTACACTGAAGCTTTCTTT	CSFLGTGSYTEAFF
TRBJ1-1	TRBV4-1	.	TRBD1	TGCGCCAGCAGCCAGTCAGGGGGGCTTAATGAAGCTTTCTTT	CASSQSGGLNEAFF
TRBJ1-5	TRBV2	many	TRBD1	TGTGCCAGCAGTGAGGGACAGGGGGCTCAGCCCCAGCATTTT	CASSEGQGAQPQHF
TRBJ2-5	TRBV24-1	.	.	TGTGCCAGCAGTTTAGCGGTGGCAGGTGGCAATCAGCCCCAGTACTTC	CASSLAVAGGNQPQYF
TRBJ1-6	TRBV25-1	.	TRBD1	TGTGCCAGCAGTGACCTACGACAGGGGGCTGGATCACCCCTCCACTTT	CASSDLRQGAGSPLHF
TRBJ1-2	TRBV5-1	.	.	TGCGCCAGCAGCTTGGGGGATCCAGGGTCTTCGTATGGCTACACCTTC	CASSLGDPGSSYGYTF
TRBJ2-5	TRBV29-1	.	.	TGCAGCGTTGGGGCGGGGTTTGGTGAGGAGACCCAGTACTTC	CSVGAGFGEETQYF
TRBJ1-1	TRBV10-3	.	.	TGTGCCATCAGTGAGGGAATTGGCTACACGAACACTGAAGCTTTCTTT	CAISEGIGYTNTEAFF
TRBJ1-1	TRBV2	.	TRBD1	TGTCCCAGTCTGACAGGGGGGGCGAACACTGAAGCTTTCTTT	CPSLTGGANTEAFF
TRBJ2-7	TRBV24-1	many	.	TGTGCCACCAGTGATCCCCCCGGGACCCGAGGCGGTAACGAGCAGTACTTC	CATSDPPGTRGGNEQYF
TRBJ2-7	TRBV29-1	many	.	TGCAGCGTTGACTCTCTTTACGAGCAGTACTTC	CSVDSLYEQYF
TRBJ1-5	TRBV2	.	.	TGTGCCAGCAGTGCCGGACCCCAGCCCCAGCATTTT	CASSAGPQPQHF
TRBJ2-5	TRBV7-9	.	TRBD1	TGTGCCAGCTCACCACCGGGACAGGGCTCGGGGACCCAGTACTTC	CASSPPGQGSGTQYF
TRBJ1-6	TRBV7-2	.	TRBD1	TGTGCCAGCAGCTTGGCGGGACAGTACTGGCCCCTCCACTTT	CASSLAGQYWPLHF
TRBJ2-6	TRBV2	many	TRBD1	TGTGCCAGCGGGGCAGGGGGCTCCGGGGCCAACGTCCTGACTTTC	CASGAGGSGANVLTF
TRBJ1-5	TRBV7-9	.	TRBD1	TGTGCCAGCAGCCAAGAGGACAGGGGGGACAATCAGCCCCAGCATTTT	CASSQEDRGDNQPQHF
TRBJ1-6	TRBV14	.	.	TGTGCCAGCAGCCAAGACAAGGAGGAGGGGTGGCTCTCACCCCTCCACTTT	CASSQDKEEGWLSPLHF
TRBJ2-6	TRBV7-2	.	.	TGTGCCATCAGTGCGGCCGGGACAGGGGCCAACGTCCTGACTTTC	CAISAAGTGANVLTF
TRBJ2-2	TRBV7-9	few	.	TGTGCCAGCAGCTCCCCCCGGTCGACCGGGGAGCTGTTTTTT	CASSSPRSTGELFF
TRBJ2-5	TRBV19	.	.	TGTGCCAGTAGTATAGTGGTGGCGGAGACCCAGTACTTC	CASSIVVAETQYF
TRBJ1-6	TRBV24-1	many	.	TGTGCCACCAGTGAAGGGAGCGGCAGTTCACCCCTCCACTTT	CATSEGSGSSPLHF
TRBJ2-7	TRBV7-9	.	TRBD1	TGTGCCAGCAGCTCAGGGGGCCCCTCCTACGAGCAGTACTTC	CASSSGGPSYEQYF
TRBJ1-4	TRBV7-3	.	.	TGTGCCAGCAGCTTAACGGGTCTTCCGACTAATGAAAAACTGTTTTTT	CASSLTGLPTNEKLFF
TRBJ1-4	TRBV2	many	.	TGTGCCAGCAGCGCCGGGGATGAAAAACTGTTTTTT	CASSAGDEKLFF
TRBJ2-7	TRBV20-1	.	.	TGCAGTGCTAGCCAGACAGGAACCTACTACGAGCAGTACTTC	CSASQTGTYYEQYF
TRBJ1-2	TRBV20-1	.	TRBD1	TGCAGTGCCCGGACCCCGGGACAGGGGGCAGGTGGCTACACCTTC	CSARTPGQGAGGYTF
TRBJ1-5	TRBV15	many	TRBD1	TGTGCCACCAGCAGAGATAGGGACAGGGTCTATCAGCCCCAGCATTTT	CATSRDRDRVYQPQHF
TRBJ1-6	TRBV7-2	few	.	TGTGCCAGCAGTGTGGAGGACAATACACCCCTCCACTTT	CASSVEDNTPLHF
TRBJ1-2	TRBV10-3	many	.	TGTGCCATCAGTGATGAAAACAGGGAGGCGAACTATGGCTACACCTTC	CAISDENREANYGYTF
TRBJ1-3	TRBV7-2	.	TRBD1	TGTGCCAGCAGCCTTGGGCAGGGGGTCGGAAACACCATATATTTT	CASSLGQGVGNTIYF
TRBJ2-7	TRBV13	few	.	TGTGCCACCGGGACATTCTCCTACGAGCAGTACTTC	CATGTFSYEQYF
TRBJ1-2	TRBV24-1	once	.	TGTACCAGCAGTTACGACCCCACCCCAAACTATGGCTACACCTTC	CTSSYDPTPNYGYTF
TRBJ1-3	TRBV24-1	.	TRBD1	TGTGCCACCAGTGCTATAGGGGGCGCGTCTGGAAACACCATATATTTT	CATSAIGGASGNTIYF
TRBJ1-3	TRBV15	many	.	TGTGCCACCAGCTCGGGGATAGGTGGAAACACCATATATTTT	CATSSGIGGNTIYF
TRBJ1-1	TRBV4-2	.	.	TGTGCCAGCAGCCAAGATCGGACAGACACTGAAGCTTTCTTT	CASSQDRTDTEAFF
TRBJ1-3	TRBV6-6	.	.	TGTGCCAGCAGTTACGGGGGCCGCTCTGGAAACACCATATATTTT	CASSYGGRSGNTIYF
TRBJ2-5	TRBV29-1	many	.	TGCAGCGTTGGATCCAGACCGCAGGGGTCGAGGGAGACCCAGTACTTC	CSVGSRPQGSRETQYF
TRBJ1-2	TRBV7-6	.	TRBD1	TGTGCCAGCAGCTTGAGACAGGGGAGGTCGAACTATGGCTACACCTTC	CASSLRQGRSNYGYTF
TRBJ1-1	TRBV2	.	TRBD1	TGTGCCAGCAGCCAACTGACCCGGGGACAGTACACTGAAGCTTTCTTT	CASSQLTRGQYTEAFF